This is a list of T cell receptor beta chains from one sample in a study of spatial heterogeneity in lung cancer. TCRdb used MiXCR to reprocess the 5' RACE reads, holding one entry per CDR3 protein. The table has 20,000 to 25,000 distinct CDR3 sequences, about 4.6% seen once. The sequencing used PBMCs, collected at surgery. Source of these receptors: a male donor with early-stage non-small cell lung cancer. Both conserved end residues are part of each CDR3. The order of the fields is V gene, CDR3 protein.

TRBV7-6	CASSLNGVTDTQYF
TRBV7-7	CASSPGLYQETQYF
TRBV7-2	CASSLGGTTTDTQYF
TRBV15	CATSGTGVDTQYF
TRBV27	CASSPHSTDTQYF
TRBV10-3	CAISEGLGTANTEAFF
TRBV3-1	CASSQTPGGWEKLFF
TRBV4-3	CASSQTDRGGYTF
TRBV7-2	CASSFTKNTGELFF
TRBV6-1	CASLQLNYGYTF
TRBV29-1	CSVAGDSGANVLTF
TRBV28	CASSPGDSGYNEQFF
TRBV12-3/TRBV12-4	CASGISGANVLTF
TRBV15	CATSGGTSGPTDTQYF
TRBV20-1	CSASGLGRTEAFF
TRBV11-2	CASRTPRRSEAFF
TRBV6-2/TRBV6-3	CASSYSVHSPLHF
TRBV20-1	CSARDLLRGTEAFF
TRBV29-1	CSVGGFNQPQHF
TRBV6-5	CASSSRTSVPQYF
TRBV29-1	CSVEDTGGLSSYEQYF
TRBV15	CATSRLGSRDTQYF
TRBV5-6	CASSNIQGVSEAFF
TRBV12-3/TRBV12-4	CASSLNRGSSYEQYF
TRBV5-6	CASSLEGVVLYEQYF
TRBV20-1	CSAPTRASNTGELFF
TRBV5-4	CASSLDSLRAFF
TRBV11-2	CASSLHGAGVNQPQHF
TRBV7-2	CASSLGPGQETQYF
TRBV20-1	CSIRQNTEAFF
TRBV3-1	CASSQEQAGNTIYF
TRBV6-2/TRBV6-3	CASRKGQGAGSNQPQHF
TRBV7-6	CASSSAVRQETQYF
TRBV4-2	CASSQGLAGGPLGTDTQYF
TRBV27	CASSLSSPGRGHTGELFF
TRBV23-1	CASTPCRDTQYF
TRBV4-2	CASSPGGGNEKLFF
TRBV12-3/TRBV12-4	CASRGQRSPLHF
TRBV9	CASSLSGDSLYEQYF
TRBV12-3/TRBV12-4	CASSLSGSGYNEQFF
TRBV27	CASSLFGPRYGYTF
TRBV23-1	CASSPRDFSQPQHF
TRBV5-1	CASSQGGDYGYTF
TRBV12-3/TRBV12-4	CASSFSSPPWDTQYF
TRBV24-1	CATSEGGDTGELFF
TRBV2	CASSEGRIWNSPLHF
TRBV7-9	CASSLAVISNEKLFF
TRBV6-1	CASNSGAVGNQPQHF
TRBV28	CASISGLGALNTGELFF
TRBV4-3	CASSQGTSGALRYEQFF
TRBV6-2/TRBV6-3	CASSYAGPGPFYEQYF
TRBV5-5	CASSPGTSGGLPYNEQFF
TRBV6-2/TRBV6-3	CASSWGVFSNQPQHF
TRBV2	CASSERLARDTQYF
TRBV27	CASSLGSLPTYEQYF
TRBV27	CASRYRGNTEAFF
TRBV6-2/TRBV6-3	CASRPRDRYTEAFF